Below, 32 T cell receptor beta chains from the same sample are listed, as sequenced in a study of cytomegalovirus exposure and HLA in healthy donors. The PCR used 60 Vbeta and 13 Jbeta primers. Assay: immunoSEQ multiplex PCR; the TCRdb copy retains only in-frame clones and omits some. This sample yields more than 200,000 clones, of which approximately 79% are seen a single time; around 0.2% belongs to the top ten. Material for sequencing was PBMCs. These TCRs come from a girl aged 2-10 years in good health and CMV-seronegative.

The gene calls are TRBV7-9 and TRBJ2-7; D not certain. V lost 1 base and J 7 bases, leaving 11 bases between the germline ends. This CDR3 comprises 13 residues. Germline loops: CDR1 SEHNR, CDR2 FQNEAQ (reference sequence). The CDR3 nucleotides are TGTGCCAGCAGCTTAGGCGCCCCGCGGGAGCAGTACTTC. Its protein is CASSLGAPREQYF.

V usage is TRBV7-9 and J usage is TRBJ2-1; 14 positions match TRBD2. Trimming took 5 bases from V and 2 from J; bases not matched to a gene: 5. Germline values: CDR1 SEHNR, CDR2 FQNEAQ (reference sequence). CDR3 length: 17 amino acids. The CDR3 region is CASSPGLAGGPYNEQFF. CDR3 coding DNA: TGTGCCAGCAGCCCCGGACTAGCGGGAGGACCCTACAATGAGCAGTTCTTC.

The rearrangement joins TRBV7-9 to TRBJ2-5; D gene uncertain. Germline V gene sequence: CDR1 SEHNR, CDR2 FQNEAQ (reference sequence). This CDR3 region has 11 residues. V dropped 5 bases and J dropped 3 bases, with 4 bases sitting between them. The CDR3 loop reads CASSPKETQYF. The DNA of the CDR3 is TGTGCCAGCAGCCCTAAAGAGACCCAGTACTTC.

The chain has TRBV27 and TRBJ2-7; D gene uncertain. The CDR3 runs to 14 residues. Deletions cut 0 bases from V and 0 bases from J, with 6 bases between. Germline CDR1 and CDR2: MNHEY and SMNVEV (reference sequence). This CDR3 is CASSLSLTSYEQYF. The CDR3 DNA sequence: TGTGCCAGCAGTTTATCGCTAACCTCCTACGAGCAGTACTTC.

The chain employs TRBV10-2 and TRBJ2-7; possibly TRBD1 for D (6 bases). Trimming removed 5 bases from V and 6 bases from J, with 17 bases in between. CDR3 size: 14 residues. Per germline, CDR1 WSHSY and CDR2 SAAADI. The CDR3 nucleotides are TGCGCCAGCAGTAGTCTCAGGGGATTCTCCGAGCAGTACTTC. It yields the protein CASSSLRGFSEQYF.

The chain links TRBV6-5 to TRBJ2-7; 13 positions match TRBD2. Germline V gene sequence: CDR1 MNHEY, CDR2 SVGAGI. The J segment lost 2 bases and the V segment lost 4 bases, leaving 5 bases of the junction unmatched. The CDR3 contains 16 residues. The chain's CDR3 is CASSLRTSGGPYEQYF. The CDR3 DNA sequence: TGTGCCAGCAGTTTGCGGACTAGCGGGGGACCCTACGAGCAGTACTTC.

This sequence joins TRBV7-9 and TRBJ1-3; D remains ambiguous. CDR1 SEHNR and CDR2 FQNEAQ come from the germline V gene (reference sequence). V lost 3 bases and J lost 6, with 9 bases in between. The CDR3 contains 13 residues. CDR3 residues: CASSLTEENTIYF. CDR3 coding DNA: TGTGCCAGCAGCTTGACCGAGGAAAACACCATATATTTT.

Here the CDR3 DNA reads TGTGCCAGTAGCCCCCAGGAGGGTCTCTCTGGAAACACCATATATTTT. Protein sequence: CASSPQEGLSGNTIYF. This chain joins TRBV19 and TRBJ1-3; D is ambiguous. The CDR3 contains 16 residues. CDR1 and CDR2 (germline): LNHDA, SQIVND (reference sequence). V gave up 6 bases and J gave up 0 bases, with 15 bases separating them.

This clone was picked up a small number of times. Here the CDR3 reads CASSPEPQPNSPLHF. The CDR3 bases are TGTGCCAGCAGTCCGGAGCCTCAACCGAATTCACCCCTCCACTTT. J is TRBJ1-6 and V is TRBV6-1; D remains unclear. This CDR3 is built from 15 residues. V was clipped by 5 bases and J by 7 bases, with 15 bases between them. CDR1 is MNHNS and CDR2 is SASEGT in the germline V gene.

V and J are TRBV18 and TRBJ2-1, with TRBD2 identical over 13 bases. This CDR3 region has 17 residues. J lost 1 base, V lost 3 bases, and 3 bases had no gene match. Germline values: CDR1 KGHSH, CDR2 LQKENI. In DNA form, the CDR3 reads TGTGCCAGCTCACCGCTGGGACTAGCGGGGTCCTACAATGAGCAGTTCTTC. Translated, it gives CASSPLGLAGSYNEQFF.

The chain has TRBV10-1 and TRBJ2-1; D not resolved. CDR3 length: 13 amino acids. V lost 4 bases, J lost 8 bases, and 12 bases lay in between. The germline V gene encodes CDR1 WNHNN and CDR2 SYGVQD (reference sequence). The DNA of the CDR3 is TGCGCCAGCAGTGGAGTCGAGAGCGATGAGCAGTTCTTC. Translated, it gives CASSGVESDEQFF.

V is TRBV9 and J is TRBJ2-2; 9 bases agree with TRBD1. CDR1 and CDR2 (germline): SGDLS, YYNGEE. V lost 3 bases, J lost 7 bases, and 7 bases stayed unmatched. The CDR3 loop spans 15 amino acids. DNA of the CDR3: TGTGCCAGCAGCGCTCCGGGACAGGGAGGCGGGGAGCTGTTTTTT. This gives the protein CASSAPGQGGGELFF.

This clone was seen many times. The gene calls are TRBV9 and TRBJ2-7; no clear D gene. V shed 0 bases and J shed 1 base, with 11 bases lying between them. Germline-derived CDR1 and CDR2 are SGDLS and YYNGEE. The CDR3 is 15 residues long. CDR3 region: CASSVGPGLSYEQYF. In DNA form, the CDR3 reads TGTGCCAGCAGCGTAGGGCCAGGCCTATCCTACGAGCAGTACTTC. The full variable domain, completed using reference TRBV9 and TRBJ2-7, is DSGVTQTPKHLITATGQRVTLRCSPRSGDLSVYWYQQSLDQGLQFLIQYYNGEERAKGNILERFSAQQFPDLHSELNLSSLELGDSALYFCASSVGPGLSYEQYFGPGTRLTVT.

CDR3 coding DNA: TGTGCCAGCAGCCCATCGGACATGGCGTACAATCAGCCCCAGCATTTT. Protein: CASSPSDMAYNQPQHF. The chain combines TRBV4-2 with TRBJ1-5, with a weak D call TRBD1 (5 bases). The CDR3 totals 16 residues. Trimming pared 4 bases from V and 3 bases from J, leaving 16 bases between. Germline CDR1 reads LGHNA; CDR2 reads YNFKEQ.

This clone was observed a handful of times. The CDR3 here is CASRSLGGLMNTEAFF. The CDR3 DNA is TGTGCCAGCAGGTCTCTCGGGGGGCTAATGAACACTGAAGCTTTCTTT. J is TRBJ1-1 and V is TRBV2, with a possible D match to TRBD1 (6 bases). Germline V lookup: CDR1 SNHLY, CDR2 FYNNEI. V was pared by 6 bases and J by 0 bases, with 17 bases between. The CDR3 loop spans 16 amino acids.

This clone has only a few counts. The genes are TRBV5-1 and TRBJ1-1; D remains ambiguous. Trimming shortened V by 1 base and J by 1 base, and 5 bases separated the two germline ends. CDR3 length equals 13 residues. Germline assignment: CDR1 SGHRS and CDR2 YFSETQ. CDR3 nucleotides: TGCGCCAGCAGCTTGACTCCGAACACTGAAGCTTTCTTT. Translated, it gives CASSLTPNTEAFF.

This chain joins TRBV11-1 and TRBJ1-1, with 8 bases lining up with TRBD1. Trimming took 0 bases from V and 0 from J; bases not matched to a gene: 6. The germline V gene encodes CDR1 SGHAT and CDR2 FQDESV (reference sequence). The CDR3 is 17 residues long. CDR3 coding DNA: TGTGCCAGCAGCTTAGCCGGGCAGGGGGCTGTGAACACTGAAGCTTTCTTT. Protein product: CASSLAGQGAVNTEAFF.

This clone was counted only a few times. This chain connects TRBV5-1 to TRBJ2-3, with D uncertain. Germline CDR1 reads SGHRS; CDR2 reads YFSETQ. V was clipped by 5 bases and J by 2 bases, with 9 bases between them. CDR3 length: 13 amino acids. The CDR3, as DNA: TGCGCCAGCAGGCAATGGCCCACAGATACGCAGTATTTT. Protein sequence: CASRQWPTDTQYF.

In DNA, the CDR3 is TGTGCCAGCAGTGATTTCTCCAGCGTCGTAACCCAGTACTTC. This translates into CASSDFSSVVTQYF. This chain connects TRBV2 to TRBJ2-5; D not certain. From germline, CDR1 is SNHLY and CDR2 FYNNEI. V was shortened by 3 bases and J by 8 bases, with 16 bases between the two germline ends. This CDR3 comprises 14 residues.

The rearrangement uses TRBV4-1 and TRBJ2-7; no clear D. There are 14 residues in the CDR3. Germline V lookup: CDR1 MGHRA, CDR2 YSYEKL. The V end lost 0 bases, the J end lost 3 bases, and 9 bases lay between the germline ends. CDR3 amino acids: CASSQDARNYEQYF. The CDR3 DNA follows: TGCGCCAGCAGCCAAGATGCCAGGAACTACGAGCAGTACTTC.

The chain recombines TRBV2 with TRBJ1-5; D may be TRBD1 (5 bases). The CDR3 covers 14 residues. Deletions cut 6 bases from V and 3 bases from J, with 12 bases between. The V gene's germline CDR1 is SNHLY and CDR2 FYNNEI. CDR3 sequence: CASSVDSLNQPQHF. The CDR3 coding sequence is TGTGCCAGCAGCGTCGACAGTCTCAATCAGCCCCAGCATTTT.

The genes are TRBV11-2 and TRBJ1-2, with 9 bases matching TRBD1. The CDR3 extends over 15 amino acids. Germline V gives CDR1 SGHAT, CDR2 FQNNGV. Trimming at V came to 5 bases and at J to 8 bases, leaving 12 bases not matched to a gene. The CDR3 here is CASSPSRDRVGGYTF. CDR3 nucleotides: TGTGCCAGCAGCCCCTCCCGGGACAGGGTCGGAGGCTACACCTTC.

This clone was seen more than once but under ten times. The chain joins TRBV7-9 to TRBJ2-1, with a weak D call TRBD2 (5 bases). Germline-derived CDR1 and CDR2 are SEHNR and FQNEAQ (reference sequence). Trimming cost V 4 bases and J 9 bases, with 19 bases left between them. This CDR3 has 15 amino acids. CDR3 protein: CASSSRGRRPGEQFF. For the CDR3, the DNA is TGTGCCAGCAGCTCACGCGGGCGTCGGCCGGGTGAGCAGTTCTTC.

The V and J genes are TRBV7-9 and TRBJ2-1; D gene unclear. V lost 1 base, J lost 9 bases, and 7 bases lay in between. This CDR3 region has 12 residues. Germline V gene lookup returns CDR1 SEHNR and CDR2 FQNEAQ (reference sequence). CDR3 residues: CASSLGLGEQFF. Here the CDR3 DNA reads TGTGCCAGCAGCTTAGGCCTCGGTGAGCAGTTCTTC.

This clone was counted once. This chain uses TRBV7-9 with TRBJ1-1; D unclear. Germline-derived CDR1 and CDR2 are SEHNR and FQNEAQ (reference sequence). Trimming removed 5 bases from V and 1 base from J, with 11 bases in between. This CDR3 spans 14 amino acids. The CDR3 is CASSIQRPNTEAFF. For the CDR3, the DNA is TGTGCCAGCAGCATACAGCGGCCGAACACTGAAGCTTTCTTT.

This chain connects TRBV2 to TRBJ1-5; D remains ambiguous. The CDR3 is 15 amino acids. Trimming shortened V by 1 base and J by 4 bases, and 11 bases separated the two germline ends. Germline loops: CDR1 SNHLY, CDR2 FYNNEI. DNA for the CDR3: TGTGCCAGCAGTGAAGAGGAAGGAGGGAATCAGCCCCAGCATTTT. Residues: CASSEEEGGNQPQHF. Looking up the rest from reference TRBV2 and TRBJ1-5 gives the full variable domain: EPEVTQTPSHQVTQMGQEVILRCVPISNHLYFYWYRQILGQKVEFLVSFYNNEISEKSEIFDDQFSVERPDGSNFTLKIRSTKLEDSAMYFCASSEEEGGNQPQHFGDGTRLSIL.

J is TRBJ2-5 and V is TRBV5-4, with a weak D call TRBD2 (5 bases). The J call is in doubt because the DNA end fits TRBJ2-7 better. This CDR3 is built from 14 residues. The germline V gene has CDR1 SGHNT and CDR2 YYREEE (reference sequence). The CDR3 DNA sequence: TGTGCCAGCAGCCCAACGACTAACCTTTACGAGCAGTACTTC. As protein: CASSPTTNLYEQYF.

This clone was counted once. The J gene is TRBJ1-2, the V gene TRBV14; 7 nucleotides match TRBD1. This CDR3 contains 13 residues. The germline CDR1 and CDR2 sequences are SGHDN and FVKESK. J lost 4 bases, V lost 3 bases, and 2 bases had no gene match. In DNA, the CDR3 is TGTGCCAGCAGCCATGGGACAGCCTATGGCTACACCTTC. Encoded protein: CASSHGTAYGYTF.

This sequence joins TRBV4-1 and TRBJ2-1; possibly TRBD2 for D (6 bases). This CDR3 is 13 amino acids long. V lost 4 bases to trimming and J lost 10 bases, with 14 bases between them. Germline CDR1 and CDR2: MGHRA and YSYEKL. CDR3 bases: TGCGCCAGCAGCCGGGACTTCGGAATGGAGCAGTTCTTC. Protein: CASSRDFGMEQFF.

V usage is TRBV7-6 and J usage is TRBJ2-7; 10 bases are a match to TRBD1. After removal of 4 bases from V and 2 bases from J, the junction contained 2 bases not matched to a gene. CDR1 SGHVS and CDR2 FNYEAQ come from the germline V gene. This CDR3 comprises 14 residues. The CDR3 DNA reads TGTGCCAGCAGCTCCGGGACAGGGGCCTACGAGCAGTACTTC. This sequence encodes CASSSGTGAYEQYF.

V usage is TRBV11-2 and J usage is TRBJ2-3; 7 bases are shared with TRBD1. CDR1 is SGHAT and CDR2 is FQNNGV in the germline V gene. Germline trimming cut 0 bases from V and 3 bases from J; bases unmatched to any gene: 0. The CDR3 runs to 14 residues. CDR3 amino acids: CASSLDRGTDTQYF. The DNA of the CDR3 is TGTGCCAGCAGCTTAGACAGGGGGACAGATACGCAGTATTTT.

The chain links TRBV6-5 to TRBJ2-1; the match to TRBD2 covers 7 bases. Per the germline V gene, CDR1 is MNHEY and CDR2 is SVGAGI. Unmatched junction bases numbered 4, after V lost 0 bases and J lost 2 bases. The CDR3 loop spans 16 amino acids. CDR3 nucleotide sequence: TGTGCCAGCAGTTACTCCTCTAGCGGCCCCTACAATGAGCAGTTCTTC. Its translation: CASSYSSSGPYNEQFF.